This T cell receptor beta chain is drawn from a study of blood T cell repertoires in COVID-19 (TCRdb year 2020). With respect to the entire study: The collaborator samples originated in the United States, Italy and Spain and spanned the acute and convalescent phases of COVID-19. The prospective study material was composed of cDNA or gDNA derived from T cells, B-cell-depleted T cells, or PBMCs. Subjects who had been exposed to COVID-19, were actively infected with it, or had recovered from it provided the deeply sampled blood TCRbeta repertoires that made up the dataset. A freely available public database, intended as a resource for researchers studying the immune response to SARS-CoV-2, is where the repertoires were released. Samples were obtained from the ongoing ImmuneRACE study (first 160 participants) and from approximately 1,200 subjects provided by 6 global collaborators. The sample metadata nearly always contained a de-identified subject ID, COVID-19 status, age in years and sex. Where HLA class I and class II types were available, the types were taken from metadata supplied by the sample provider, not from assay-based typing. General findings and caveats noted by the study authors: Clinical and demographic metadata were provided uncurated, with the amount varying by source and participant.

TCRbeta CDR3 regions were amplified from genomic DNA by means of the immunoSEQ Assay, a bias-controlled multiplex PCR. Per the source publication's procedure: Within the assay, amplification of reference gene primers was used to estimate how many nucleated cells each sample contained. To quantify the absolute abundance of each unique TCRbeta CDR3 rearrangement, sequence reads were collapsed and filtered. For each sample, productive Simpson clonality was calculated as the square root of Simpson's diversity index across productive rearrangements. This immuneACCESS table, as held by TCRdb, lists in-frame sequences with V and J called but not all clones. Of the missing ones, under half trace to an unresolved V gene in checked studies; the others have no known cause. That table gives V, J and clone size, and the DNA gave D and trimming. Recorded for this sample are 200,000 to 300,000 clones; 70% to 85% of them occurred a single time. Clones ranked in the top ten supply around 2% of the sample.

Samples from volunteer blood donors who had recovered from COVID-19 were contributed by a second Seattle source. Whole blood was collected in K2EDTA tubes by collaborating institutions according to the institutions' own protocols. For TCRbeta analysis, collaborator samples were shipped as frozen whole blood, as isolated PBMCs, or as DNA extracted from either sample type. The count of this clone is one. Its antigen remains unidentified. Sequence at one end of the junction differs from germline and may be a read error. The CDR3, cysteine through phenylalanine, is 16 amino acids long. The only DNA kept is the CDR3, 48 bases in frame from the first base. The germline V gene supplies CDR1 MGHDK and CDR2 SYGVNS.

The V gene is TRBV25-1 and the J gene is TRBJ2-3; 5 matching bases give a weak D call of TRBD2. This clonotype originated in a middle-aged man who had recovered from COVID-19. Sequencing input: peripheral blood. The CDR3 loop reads CAGSKGPRGATDTQYF. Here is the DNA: TGTGCCGGCAGTAAAGGACCTCGGGGTGCGACAGATACGCAGTATTTT.